The 14 T cell receptor beta chains below come from one sample, sequenced in a study of CD8 T cells in Susac syndrome. Roughly 0.45 to 1 ug RNA was reverse transcribed with random hexamers. TCRdb re-analysed the immunoSEQ multiplex PCR reads in MiXCR, keeping a single row per CDR3 protein. This sample yields about 160,000 distinct CDR3 sequences, of which just over 90% are seen a single time; 0.065% to 0.085% belongs to the top ten. Sample: CD4+ T cells from PBMCs. The origin of the receptors is a human donor in good health.

The chain joins TRBV5-1 to TRBJ2-1; 12 bases align to TRBD2. Losses at the gene ends were 0 bases for V and 0 bases for J; bases not matched to a gene: 10. This CDR3 is 20 amino acids long. In germline, CDR1 is SGHRS, CDR2 YFSETQ. CDR3 region: CASSLGASGRVLSSYNEQFF. CDR3 sequence (DNA): TGCGCCAGCAGCTTGGGGGCTAGCGGGAGGGTACTGAGCTCCTACAATGAGCAGTTCTTC. Filled out from reference TRBV5-1 and TRBJ2-1, the complete variable domain reads KAGVTQTPRYLIKTRGQQVTLSCSPISGHRSVSWYQQTPGQGLQFLFEYFSETQRNKGNFPGRFSGRQFSNSRSEMNVSTLELGDSALYLCASSLGASGRVLSSYNEQFFGPGTRLTVL.

The J gene is TRBJ2-5, the V gene TRBV5-1; 8 bases match TRBD1. In germline, CDR1 is SGHRS, CDR2 YFSETQ. The junction had 9 bases not matched to a gene; V was cut back by 5 bases and J by 3 bases. CDR3 length: 15 residues. The CDR3 coding sequence is TGCGCCAGCAGGTGGACAGGGATGCGGGAAGAGACCCAGTACTTC. Amino acids: CASRWTGMREETQYF.

The gene calls are TRBV29-1 and TRBJ1-5; D gene ambiguous. The V gene lost 1 base and the J gene lost 4 bases, with 8 bases spanning the gap. In germline, CDR1 is SQVTM, CDR2 ANQGSEA. The CDR3 sequence is 13 residues long. CDR3 region: CSVEVTANQPQHF. DNA of the CDR3: TGCAGCGTTGAAGTAACCGCAAATCAGCCCCAGCATTTT.

The chain links TRBV20-1 to TRBJ2-4; 7 bases agree with TRBD1. CDR1 and CDR2 from the germline V gene are DFQATT and SNEGSKA (reference sequence). The CDR3 is 15 residues long. The trim removed 5 bases at V and 0 bases at J, leaving 7 bases unmatched. The CDR3 sequence is CSARNRGLAKNIQYF. Here the CDR3 DNA reads TGCAGTGCTCGGAACAGGGGCCTAGCCAAAAACATTCAGTACTTC.

V is TRBV7-6 and J is TRBJ1-2, with D unclear. The CDR3 sequence is 14 residues long. V was trimmed by 5 bases and J by 3 bases, leaving 13 bases between them. Germline CDR1 reads SGHVS; CDR2 reads FNYEAQ. The CDR3 loop is CASSTAGVDYGYTF. The CDR3 bases are TGTGCCAGCAGCACCGCCGGGGTCGACTATGGCTACACCTTC.

This chain uses TRBV20-1 with TRBJ2-4; 9 nucleotides line up with TRBD1. The CDR3 totals 13 residues. Trimming at V came to 5 bases and at J to 7 bases, leaving 6 bases not matched to a gene. Germline V CDR1 and CDR2: DFQATT, SNEGSKA (reference sequence). For the CDR3, the DNA is TGCAGTGCTTACCGGACAGGGGAGAACATTCAGTACTTC. It translates to CSAYRTGENIQYF.

This clonotype was seen just once. V usage is TRBV2 and J usage is TRBJ1-1; tentatively, D is TRBD1 (6 bases). Per germline, CDR1 SNHLY and CDR2 FYNNEI. V lost 4 bases, J lost 3 bases, and 12 bases lay in between. This CDR3 is built from 14 residues. CDR3 in DNA: TGTGCCAGCAGTGTTGAAGGGGGTCACACTGAAGCTTTCTTT. Protein sequence: CASSVEGGHTEAFF.

The chain combines TRBV18 with TRBJ2-7, with 8 bases lining up with TRBD2. The CDR3 length is 14 residues. The ends lost 1 base at V and 3 bases at J; junction bases unmatched: 2. Germline loops: CDR1 KGHSH, CDR2 LQKENI. CDR3 loop: CASSPLGLVYEQYF. CDR3 DNA sequence: TGTGCCAGCTCACCACTGGGACTAGTCTACGAGCAGTACTTC. The complete variable domain, with remaining parts taken from reference TRBV18 and TRBJ2-7, reads NAGVMQNPRHLVRRRGQEARLRCSPMKGHSHVYWYRQLPEEGLKFMVYLQKENIIDESGMPKERFSAEFPKEGPSILRIQQVVRGDSAAYFCASSPLGLVYEQYFGPGTRLTVT.

The chain couples TRBV29-1 to TRBJ1-3, with 8 bases that match TRBD1. The CDR3 length is 13 residues. Germline V lookup: CDR1 SQVTM, CDR2 ANQGSEA. V shed 5 bases and J 1 base; nucleotides not matched to a gene: 1. CDR3 DNA sequence: TGCAGCGTTAACAGGGGGTCTGGAAACACCATATATTTT. This sequence encodes CSVNRGSGNTIYF.

The gene calls are TRBV7-9 and TRBJ2-5; D assignment may be TRBD1 or TRBD2 (5 bases each). CDR3 length: 12 amino acids. With 7 bases removed from V and 1 base from J, the gap between germline ends came to 7 bases. Germline CDR1 and CDR2: SEHNR and FQNEAQ (reference sequence). CDR3 bases: TGTGCCAGCACCGGGACCCAAGAGACCCAGTACTTC. Translation gives CASTGTQETQYF.

The J gene is TRBJ1-5, the V gene TRBV3-1; D perhaps matches TRBD1 (5 bases). Between the trimmed V and J ends, which lost 3 bases and 0 bases, there was a span of 9 bases. From germline, CDR1 is LGHDT and CDR2 YNNKEL (reference sequence). CDR3 size: 15 residues. The CDR3 nucleotides are TGTGCCAGCAGCCATTGGGGGGATAGCAATCAGCCCCAGCATTTT. Translation gives CASSHWGDSNQPQHF.

This clonotype was counted between two and nine times. The J gene is TRBJ2-7, the V gene TRBV7-9; D gene uncertain. This CDR3 has 12 residues. V lost 5 bases and J lost 3, with 8 bases in between. CDR1 SEHNR and CDR2 FQNEAQ come from the germline V gene (reference sequence). CDR3 nucleotide sequence: TGTGCCAGCAGCCACGCCCTCTACGAGCAGTACTTC. Translation gives CASSHALYEQYF.

This clonotype was seen a handful of times. A junction boundary mismatches the germline segment, possibly from a read error. The chain recombines TRBV29-1 with TRBJ2-5; 12 nucleotides align to TRBD2. The CDR3 loop spans 15 amino acids. The germline CDR1 and CDR2 sequences are SQVTM and ANQGSEA. In DNA, the CDR3 is TGCAGCGTTGGAGGGACTAGCGGGTACCAGGAGACCCAGTACTTC. Its translation is CSVGGTSGYQETQYF.

CDR3 protein: CASSQGDADTQYF. The CDR3 region has the DNA TGTGCCAGCAGCCAAGGAGACGCAGATACGCAGTATTTT. The chain employs TRBV3-1 and TRBJ2-3, with no clear D. Trimming shortened V by 1 base and J by 4 bases, and 6 bases separated the two germline ends. The CDR3 covers 13 residues. Germline CDR1 reads LGHDT; CDR2 reads YNNKEL (reference sequence).